This TCR beta chain is from a study of neoadjuvant anti-PD-1 for oral cavity cancer. V was pared by 6 bases and J by 4 bases, with 4 bases of the junction left unmatched. Germline CDR1 reads SNHLY; CDR2 reads FYNNEI. The CDR3 spans 14 residues. Patients were newly diagnosed with stage II-IVA oral cavity squamous cell carcinoma without prior systemic or radiation treatment. The protocol was immunoSEQ multiplex PCR, while the TCRdb copy is restricted to in-frame clones and leaves out a portion. The sample lists about 14,000 clones, approximately 70% occurring once. The sequence was collected from a person aged 40 to 85 with oral cavity squamous cell carcinoma. This specimen consisted of PBMCs, obtained before nivolumab (anti-PD-1) treatment. This chain joins TRBV2 and TRBJ2-2, with 8 bases aligning to TRBD2. The CDR3 region has the DNA TGTGCCAGCAGAGTAGCGGGACCCACCGGGGAGCTGTTTTTT. This sequence encodes CASRVAGPTGELFF. The full variable domain, with the rest looked up from reference TRBV2 and TRBJ2-2, is EPEVTQTPSHQVTQMGQEVILRCVPISNHLYFYWYRQILGQKVEFLVSFYNNEISEKSEIFDDQFSVERPDGSNFTLKIRSTKLEDSAMYFCASRVAGPTGELFFGEGSRLTVL.